This entry is about one TCR beta chain. Its specific antigen is unknown. Per-base quality was not reported, and no clone a single base away is much larger than it. Repertoires were sampled repeatedly over the course of chemoradiotherapy, so clonal expansion could be followed in the tumor microenvironment. V and J are truncated by 4 bases and 3 bases respectively, leaving an intervening sequence of 14 bases. CDR1 and CDR2 are drawn from the germline V gene: SGHRS, YFSETQ. Including the terminal cysteine and phenylalanine, the CDR3 comprises 15 residues. Of the read, only the CDR3 DNA is kept; its 45 bases are in frame from base 1. The library relied on the immunoSEQ multiplex PCR assay. TCRdb carries this immuneACCESS record with in-frame sequences only. Its versions omit some clonotypes, under half of them owing to an unresolved V gene in the studies checked, with the rest unexplained. The sample table contains some 10,000 clones; only one count was recorded for about 83% of them. The leading ten clones occupy about 2.7% of the sample.

The data originate from a study of chemoradiotherapy in HPV16-positive cancers (dated by TCRdb to 2022 to 2024). Regarding the research as a whole: Candidate HPV-specific T-cell clones and common TCR motifs were defined by functional T-cell assays performed on cells from two HPV16-positive patients. Whether T-cell immunity against the HPV oncoproteins E6 and E7 changes during chemoradiotherapy and whether survival is affected by this immunity were examined in the study. TCR repertoires from roughly 93 patients with HPV-related cancers were then used to track the candidate HPV-specific TCRs and motifs.

Here is what the overall study found, with its caveats: Only two HPV16-positive patients were used to derive the functional definition of HPV-specific T cells, and the survival association was reported for HPV16-positive patients. Expansion of candidate HPV-specific clones and E7-related TCR motifs was observed in the tumor microenvironment during treatment, whereas no such expansion was observed for non-HPV-specific T cells. In HPV16-positive patients, expansion of HPV-responsive T cells during chemoradiotherapy was found to be associated with improved recurrence-free survival.

This clonotype was sampled from a human donor with HPV-associated anogenital cancer. This chain is built from TRBV5-1 and TRBJ1-5, with TRBD1 tentatively as D gene (5 bases match). The sample was blood, taken from a patient who underwent chemoradiotherapy. The DNA is as follows: TGCGCCAGCAGCACCGACGGGGCTAACAATCAGCCCCAGCATTTT. It specifies CASSTDGANNQPQHF.